This note documents a single T cell receptor (beta chain) sequence. The CDR3 totals 12 residues. Deletions cut 4 bases from V and 8 bases from J, with 9 bases between. Germline lookup yields CDR1 SNHLY and CDR2 FYNNEI. These data belong to a study of blood T cell repertoires in COVID-19. The protocol was immunoSEQ multiplex PCR, while the TCRdb copy is restricted to in-frame clones and leaves out a portion. The table has around 200,000 clones, around nine tenths seen once. What was sequenced was peripheral blood. This receptor was identified in a man between 18 and 35 years old with active or convalescent COVID-19. The chain joins TRBV2 to TRBJ2-4; D perhaps matches TRBD1 (5 bases). CDR3 in amino acids: CASSVLGDIQYF. For the CDR3, the DNA is TGTGCCAGCAGTGTGTTAGGGGACATTCAGTACTTC.